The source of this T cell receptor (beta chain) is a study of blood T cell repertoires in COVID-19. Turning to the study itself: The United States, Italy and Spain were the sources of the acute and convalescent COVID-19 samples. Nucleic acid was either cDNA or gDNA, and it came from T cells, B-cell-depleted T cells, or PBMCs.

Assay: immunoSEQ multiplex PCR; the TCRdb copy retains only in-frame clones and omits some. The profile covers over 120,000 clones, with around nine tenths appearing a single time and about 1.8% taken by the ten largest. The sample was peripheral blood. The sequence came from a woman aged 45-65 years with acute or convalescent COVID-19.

CDR3 loop: CASSQERGLAGNTDTQYF. Written as DNA, the CDR3 is TGTGCCAGCAGCCAAGAAAGGGGACTAGCGGGAAACACAGATACGCAGTATTTT. This chain links TRBV3-1 (or the pseudogene TRBV3-2) with TRBJ2-3; 13 bases map to TRBD2. Trimming took 0 bases from V and 2 from J; bases not matched to a gene: 5. Germline V gene data show CDR1 as LGHDT and CDR2 as YNNKEL (reference sequence). The CDR3 is 18 residues long.